Following are 16 T cell receptor beta chains from one sample sequenced in a study of CXCR3-negative and CXCR3-positive naive CD8 T cells. cDNA libraries for TRB were generated by 5' RACE incorporating UMI labels. TCRdb re-called the 5' RACE reads and catalogs CDR3 proteins one per entry, DNA excluded. The record lists 45,000 or so distinct CDR3 sequences, of which the ten most abundant hold 14% to 15%. Sequenced material: memory CD8+ T cells from blood. The receptors shown here come from a human donor in good health. Some clones in this sample may be carry-over from other donors' samples.

This chain connects TRBV29-1 to TRBJ1-1. CDR3 length: 14 amino acids. From germline, CDR1 is SQVTM and CDR2 ANQGSEA. CDR3 in amino acids: CSVDMGREDTEAFF. Full variable domain (remainder filled in from reference TRBV29-1 and TRBJ1-1): SAVISQKPSRDICQRGTSLTIQCQVDSQVTMMFWYRQQPGQSLTLIATANQGSEATYESGFVIDKFPISRPNLTFSTLTVSNMSPEDSSIYLCSVDMGREDTEAFFGQGTRLTVV.

V gene TRBV6-2 or TRBV6-3 combines with J gene TRBJ1-1. Germline V lookup: CDR1 MNHEY, CDR2 SVGEGT. CDR3 length equals 13 residues. The CDR3 reads CASTQGDNTEAFF.

This chain connects TRBV20-1 to TRBJ2-7. The germline gives CDR1 DFQATT, CDR2 SNEGSKA (reference sequence). This CDR3 is built from 13 residues. The chain's CDR3 is CSARDLQRFEQYF.

This chain joins TRBV7-9 and TRBJ2-5; TCRdb calls TRBD2, which cannot be checked without DNA. CDR3 length: 17 amino acids. Germline assignment: CDR1 SEHNR and CDR2 FQNEAQ (reference sequence). CDR3 region: CASSRLAERNREETQYF.

The chain links TRBV7-2 to TRBJ2-3. The CDR3 extends over 14 amino acids. Germline CDR1 reads SGHTA; CDR2 reads FQGNSA. The CDR3 spells CASSPHPSTDTQYF.

The rearrangement links TRBV15 to TRBJ2-1; TCRdb calls TRBD1, which cannot be checked without DNA. The CDR3 spans 17 residues. Germline V lookup: CDR1 LNHNV, CDR2 YYDKDF (reference sequence). This chain's CDR3 is CATSRGYRGPSYNEQFF.

The chain combines TRBV6-5 with TRBJ2-7; the D call from TCRdb, TRBD1, cannot be confirmed without DNA. The CDR3 is 15 residues long. Germline V lookup: CDR1 MNHEY, CDR2 SVGAGI. CDR3 region: CASSYSTPSSYEQYF.

The genes are TRBV5-1 and TRBJ2-2. The germline V gene has CDR1 SGHRS and CDR2 YFSETQ. This CDR3 contains 12 residues. CDR3: CASQPNTGELFF.

The rearrangement uses TRBV12-3 or TRBV12-4 and TRBJ1-1. CDR3 length: 13 amino acids. CDR3 region: CASSLLVGTEAFF.

The gene calls are TRBV7-8 and TRBJ2-3; no DNA is available, so the TRBD1 call from TCRdb remains unchecked. The CDR3 extends over 16 amino acids. CDR1 and CDR2 from the germline V gene are SGHVS and FQNEAQ. Here the CDR3 reads CASSFPGGQSTDTQYF. The variable domain in full, completed from reference TRBV7-8 and TRBJ2-3, reads GAGVSQSPRYKVAKRGQDVALRCDPISGHVSLFWYQQALGQGPEFLTYFQNEAQLDKSGLPSDRFFAERPEGSVSTLKIQRTQQEDSAVYLCASSFPGGQSTDTQYFGPGTRLTVL.

This rearrangement joins TRBV7-9 to TRBJ2-1. This CDR3 has 14 residues. The germline gives CDR1 SEHNR, CDR2 FQNEAQ (reference sequence). CDR3 sequence reads: CASNQQGLHNEQFF.

The chain carries TRBV29-1 and TRBJ2-1; the TCRdb D gene call, TRBD1, has no DNA to confirm it. The CDR3 has 16 residues. Germline V gene data show CDR1 as SQVTM and CDR2 as ANQGSEA. The CDR3 is CSVGGIGQYLYNEQFF.

V and J are TRBV2 and TRBJ1-5. The CDR3 sequence is 14 residues long. Looked up from germline, CDR1 is SNHLY and CDR2 is FYNNEI. The chain's CDR3 is CASKAISSNQPQHF.

The chain is built from TRBV7-6 and TRBJ1-1; TCRdb selects TRBD1, and the lack of DNA leaves this call unchecked. CDR3 length: 16 amino acids. The germline gives CDR1 SGHVS, CDR2 FNYEAQ. The CDR3 sequence: CASSRGMDRLNTEAFF.

The chain employs TRBV18 and TRBJ2-7. Germline V gene data show CDR1 as KGHSH and CDR2 as LQKENI. The CDR3 spans 13 residues. The CDR3 sequence: CASSPAQYYEQYF.

The chain recombines TRBV7-3 with TRBJ2-5; the TCRdb call, TRBD1, lacks DNA for checking. This CDR3 contains 14 residues. Germline CDR1 SGHTA, CDR2 FQGTGA. CDR3 residues: CASSPGQEEETQYF.